This T cell receptor beta chain derives from a study of T cells after posttransplantation cyclophosphamide. Overall study results and limits: Blood and skin or GI T cell repertoires showed limited TRB overlap. Recipient CMV seropositivity and CMV reactivation strongly tracked TRB clonality. Later post-transplant blood repertoires were often dominated by donor CD8+ memory clones.

In regard to this clone: Its antigen is undetermined.

This related bone marrow graft donor gave peripheral blood on the day of marrow donation. Repertoires were generated with immunoSEQ multiplex PCR, while TCRdb's copy carries only in-frame clones and drops some. The sample records tens of thousands of clones, 86% being singletons. V was clipped by 2 bases and J by 6 bases, with 14 bases between them. The CDR3 has 15 residues. The V gene's germline CDR1 is SNHLY and CDR2 FYNNEI. The material sequenced was PBMCs. J is TRBJ2-1 and V is TRBV2; D is perhaps TRBD2 (6 bases). The TCR originated in a man between 45 and 60 years old. As DNA, the CDR3 is TGTGCCAGCAGTGAATGGGGCGGGGACCTCAATGAGCAGTTCTTC. Translated: CASSEWGGDLNEQFF.